A single sample is the source of the 6 T cell receptor beta chains below, sequenced in a study of blood T cell repertoires in COVID-19. Clones were read by immunoSEQ multiplex PCR, and TCRdb kept only the in-frame ones, dropping some. The sample lists 150,000 to 200,000 clones, around 85% occurring once. Sequences were obtained from peripheral blood. The receptors stem from a man aged 60 to 69 with acute or convalescent COVID-19.

The chain carries TRBV19 and TRBJ1-5; TRBD1 is a possible D gene (6 bases). This CDR3 region has 16 residues. Trimming took off 0 bases at V and 6 bases at J, with 15 bases between the two ends. Germline V gene lookup returns CDR1 LNHDA and CDR2 SQIVND (reference sequence). Here the CDR3 reads CASSIDHRGGGQPQHF. DNA for the CDR3: TGTGCCAGTAGTATAGATCATAGGGGGGGCGGTCAGCCCCAGCATTTT.

The chain couples TRBV6-5 to TRBJ1-1; possible D gene TRBD1, 5 bases. Trimming stripped 5 bases from V and 1 base from J, with 14 bases between. CDR3 size: 15 residues. Per germline, CDR1 MNHEY and CDR2 SVGAGI. The CDR3 reads CASSPPAGWNTEAFF. For the CDR3, the DNA is TGTGCCAGCAGTCCCCCGGCAGGGTGGAACACTGAAGCTTTCTTT.

This clone was counted a single time. The chain is built from TRBV3-1 (or the pseudogene TRBV3-2) and TRBJ2-7, with a weak D call TRBD1 (6 bases). The CDR3 is 16 amino acids. V was cut by 0 bases and J by 3 bases, with 15 bases left in between. CDR1 is LGHDT, CDR2 YNNKEL, per germline (reference sequence). CDR3 coding DNA: TGTGCCAGCAGCCAAGATCCGACAGGCGGTCGCTACGAGCAGTACTTC. This translates into CASSQDPTGGRYEQYF.

The rearrangement joins TRBV7-2 to TRBJ2-2; D not resolved. The CDR3 length is 15 residues. Deletions cut 1 base from V and 9 bases from J, with 15 bases between. Germline CDR1 SGHTA, CDR2 FQGNSA. The CDR3 loop is CASSLVWQVSRELFF. CDR3 nucleotide sequence: TGTGCCAGCAGCTTAGTATGGCAGGTATCGCGGGAGCTGTTTTTT.

The chain combines TRBV19 with TRBJ1-1; possible D gene TRBD1, 6 bases. Trimming removed 7 bases from V and 3 bases from J, with 18 bases in between. CDR3 length: 15 amino acids. CDR1 is LNHDA, CDR2 SQIVND, per germline (reference sequence). The CDR3 loop reads CASNPKMHRDTEAFF. The CDR3 DNA sequence: TGTGCCAGTAATCCCAAAATGCACAGGGACACTGAAGCTTTCTTT.

The chain links TRBV19 to TRBJ2-7; D not resolved. CDR1 and CDR2 (germline): LNHDA, SQIVND (reference sequence). V lost 1 base and J lost 7, with 8 bases in between. The CDR3 spans 12 residues. The CDR3 protein is CASSIGYGEQYF. The CDR3 DNA reads TGTGCCAGTAGTATAGGGTACGGTGAGCAGTACTTC.